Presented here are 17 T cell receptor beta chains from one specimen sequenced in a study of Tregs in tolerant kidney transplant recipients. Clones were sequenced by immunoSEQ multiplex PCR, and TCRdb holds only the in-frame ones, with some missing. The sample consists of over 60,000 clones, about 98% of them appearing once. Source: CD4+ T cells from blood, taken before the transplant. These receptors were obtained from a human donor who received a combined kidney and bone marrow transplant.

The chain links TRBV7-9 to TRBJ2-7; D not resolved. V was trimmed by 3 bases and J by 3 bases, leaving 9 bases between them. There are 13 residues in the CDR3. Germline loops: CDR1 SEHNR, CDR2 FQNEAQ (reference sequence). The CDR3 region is CASSFYNNYEQYF. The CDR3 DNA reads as TGTGCCAGCAGCTTTTACAACAACTACGAGCAGTACTTC. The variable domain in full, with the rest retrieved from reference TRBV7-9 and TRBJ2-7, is DTGVSQNPRHKITKRGQNVTFRCDPISEHNRLYWYRQTLGQGPEFLTYFQNEAQLEKSRLLSDRFSAERPKGSFSTLEIQRTEQGDSAMYLCASSFYNNYEQYFGPGTRLTVT.

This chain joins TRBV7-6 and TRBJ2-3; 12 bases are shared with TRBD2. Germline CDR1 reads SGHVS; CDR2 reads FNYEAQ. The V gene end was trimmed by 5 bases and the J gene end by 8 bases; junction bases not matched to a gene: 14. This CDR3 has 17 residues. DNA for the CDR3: TGTGCCAGCAGCAGAGACCTAGCGGGAGGGACCTTGGGTACGCAGTATTTT. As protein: CASSRDLAGGTLGTQYF.

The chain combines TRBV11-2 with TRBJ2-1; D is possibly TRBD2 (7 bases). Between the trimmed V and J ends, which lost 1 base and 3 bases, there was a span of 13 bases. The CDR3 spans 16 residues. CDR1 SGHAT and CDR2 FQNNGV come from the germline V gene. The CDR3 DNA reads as TGTGCCAGCAGCTTAGTAGGCGGGGGCTTCTACAATGAGCAGTTCTTC. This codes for CASSLVGGGFYNEQFF.

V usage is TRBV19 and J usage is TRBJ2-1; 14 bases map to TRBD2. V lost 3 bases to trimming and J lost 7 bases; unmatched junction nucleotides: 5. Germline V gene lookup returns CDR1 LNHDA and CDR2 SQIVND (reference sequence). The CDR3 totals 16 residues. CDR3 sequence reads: CASSITGTSGRNEQFF. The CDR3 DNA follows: TGTGCCAGTAGTATCACCGGGACTAGCGGGAGAAATGAGCAGTTCTTC.

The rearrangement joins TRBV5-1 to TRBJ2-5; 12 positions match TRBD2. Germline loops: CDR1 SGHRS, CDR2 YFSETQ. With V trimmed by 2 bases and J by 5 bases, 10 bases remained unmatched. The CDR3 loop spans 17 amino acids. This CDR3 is CASSFRLAGAVGETQYF. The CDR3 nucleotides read TGCGCCAGCAGCTTTAGACTAGCGGGAGCTGTAGGGGAGACCCAGTACTTC.

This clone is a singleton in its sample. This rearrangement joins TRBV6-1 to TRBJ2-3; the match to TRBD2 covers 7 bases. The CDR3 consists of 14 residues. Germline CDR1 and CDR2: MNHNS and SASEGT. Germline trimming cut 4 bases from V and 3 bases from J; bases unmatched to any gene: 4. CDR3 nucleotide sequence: TGTGCCAGCAGTGGCGGGGGTTATACAGATACGCAGTATTTT. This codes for CASSGGGYTDTQYF.

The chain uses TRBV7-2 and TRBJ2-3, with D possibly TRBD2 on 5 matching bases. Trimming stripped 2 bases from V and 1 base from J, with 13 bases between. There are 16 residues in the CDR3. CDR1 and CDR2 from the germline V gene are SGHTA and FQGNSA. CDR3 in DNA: TGTGCCAGCAGCTTAAGCCGAGCGGTCCGCACAGATACGCAGTATTTT. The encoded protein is CASSLSRAVRTDTQYF. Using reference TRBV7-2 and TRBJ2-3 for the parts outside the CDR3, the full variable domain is GAGVSQSPSNKVTEKGKDVELRCDPISGHTALYWYRQSLGQGLEFLIYFQGNSAPDKSGLPSDRFSAERTGGSVSTLTIQRTQQEDSAVYLCASSLSRAVRTDTQYFGPGTRLTVL.

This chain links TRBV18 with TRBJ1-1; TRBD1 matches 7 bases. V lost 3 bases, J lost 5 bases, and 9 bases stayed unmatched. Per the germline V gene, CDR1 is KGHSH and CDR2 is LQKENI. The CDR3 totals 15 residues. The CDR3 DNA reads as TGTGCCAGCTCACCCCGACAGGGTGGGGAGACTGAAGCTTTCTTT. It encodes CASSPRQGGETEAFF.

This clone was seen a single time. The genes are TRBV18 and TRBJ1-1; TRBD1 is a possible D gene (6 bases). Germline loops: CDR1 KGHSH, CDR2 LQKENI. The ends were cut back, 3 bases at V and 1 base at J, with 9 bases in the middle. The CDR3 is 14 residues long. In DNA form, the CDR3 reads TGTGCCAGCTCACCGTGGGGGCAGAACACTGAAGCTTTCTTT. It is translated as CASSPWGQNTEAFF.

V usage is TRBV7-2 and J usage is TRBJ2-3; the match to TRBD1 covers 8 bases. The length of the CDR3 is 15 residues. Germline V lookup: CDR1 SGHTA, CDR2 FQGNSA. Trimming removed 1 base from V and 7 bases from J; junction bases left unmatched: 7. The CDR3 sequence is CASSLEPRQGNTQYF. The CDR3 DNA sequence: TGTGCCAGCAGCTTAGAACCCAGACAGGGGAATACGCAGTATTTT.

The CDR3 loop reads CASSLTGGTEAFF. The CDR3 DNA is TGTGCCAGCAGCTTAACAGGGGGCACTGAAGCTTTCTTT. The chain has TRBV5-6 and TRBJ1-1, with 8 positions matching TRBD1. V lost 2 bases, J lost 4 bases, and 1 base stayed unmatched. The CDR3 is 13 residues long. The germline gives CDR1 SGHDT, CDR2 YYEEEE.

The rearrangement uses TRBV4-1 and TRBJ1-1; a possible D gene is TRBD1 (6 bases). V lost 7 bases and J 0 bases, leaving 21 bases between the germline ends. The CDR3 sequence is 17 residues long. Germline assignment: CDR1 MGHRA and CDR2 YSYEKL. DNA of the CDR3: TGCGCCAGCATCGACCTTCGACAGGACCCTATGAACACTGAAGCTTTCTTT. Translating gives CASIDLRQDPMNTEAFF.

The DNA of the CDR3 is TGCGCCAGCAGCTGGGACAGGGAATACAATGAGCAGTTCTTC. It is translated as CASSWDREYNEQFF. The gene calls are TRBV5-1 and TRBJ2-1; TRBD1 aligns across 9 bases. Germline V gene sequence: CDR1 SGHRS, CDR2 YFSETQ. This CDR3 is built from 14 residues. Trimming removed 3 bases from V and 4 bases from J; junction bases left unmatched: 2.

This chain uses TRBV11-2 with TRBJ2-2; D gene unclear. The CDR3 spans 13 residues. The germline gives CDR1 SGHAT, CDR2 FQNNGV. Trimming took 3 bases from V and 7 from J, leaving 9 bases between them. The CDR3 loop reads CASSFRPGGELFF. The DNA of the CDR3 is TGTGCCAGCAGCTTTAGGCCGGGCGGGGAGCTGTTTTTT.

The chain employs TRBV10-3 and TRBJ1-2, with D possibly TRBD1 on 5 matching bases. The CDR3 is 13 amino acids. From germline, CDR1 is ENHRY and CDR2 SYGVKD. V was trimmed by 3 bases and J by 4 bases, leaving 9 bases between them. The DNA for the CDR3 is TGTGCCATCAGTGATCAGGGCGGCTATGGCTACACCTTC. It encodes CAISDQGGYGYTF.

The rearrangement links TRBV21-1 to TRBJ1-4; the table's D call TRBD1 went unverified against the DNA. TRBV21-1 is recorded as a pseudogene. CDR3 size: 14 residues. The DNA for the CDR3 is TGTGCCAGCAGCAAAGAAAAGGGGGAAGGGAAACTGTTTTTT. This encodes CASSKEKGEGKLFF.

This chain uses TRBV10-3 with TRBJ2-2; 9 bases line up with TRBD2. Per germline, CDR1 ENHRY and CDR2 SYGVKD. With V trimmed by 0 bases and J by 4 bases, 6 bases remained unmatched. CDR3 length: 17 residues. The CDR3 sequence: CAISESPGLAGTGELFF. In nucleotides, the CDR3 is TGTGCCATCAGTGAGTCCCCGGGACTAGCTGGCACCGGGGAGCTGTTTTTT.